The rows below give T cell receptor beta chains drawn from one sample of a study of OX40 agonist ivuxolimab in advanced cancers. TCRdb's copy holds only in-frame clones and misses some; the assay was immunoSEQ multiplex PCR. This sample carries about 120,000 clones, 85% to 90% of them seen once, and the ten largest clones take 0.55%. Sequenced material: CD4+ or CD8+ T cells sorted from blood, taken in a trial of the OX40 agonist ivuxolimab. These receptors were collected from an adult with an advanced solid tumor such as melanoma, head and neck, liver or kidney cancer. Both conserved end residues are part of each CDR3.

TRBV7-9,CASSPQLNQPQHF
TRBV5-1,CASSLMTGFWNEQYF
TRBV6-1,CASRGGTGYGYTF
TRBV4-3,CASSQEGRLNYGYTF
TRBV4-3,CASSQDSYGSYEQYF
TRBV2,CASRAGGELFF
TRBV7-9,CASSFETGNTIYF
TRBV15,CATSRQGSNNEQFF
TRBV10-3,CAANGGYNQPQHF
TRBV4-3,CASNQDPPGGSEIRKLFF
TRBV4-3,CASSQGELAGGPNEQFF
TRBV5-1,CASSLANQETQYF
TRBV19,CASRDRVAQPQHF
TRBV30,CAWSALRSDRASNQPQHF
TRBV4-3,CASSLTVGGGEQYF
TRBV7-9,CASSLSQGGETQYF
TRBV28,CASIRGGAEAQYF
TRBV6-5,CASSYGSGAGQPQHF
TRBV20-1,CSPPNTDTQYF
TRBV2,CASRDDRYEQYF
TRBV7-8,CASSLKGVNQPQHF
TRBV11-2,CASQGRVAGYTF
TRBV28,CASSLGEKLFF
TRBV2,CASKRGAGEETQYF
TRBV27,CASSSSTQPQGLYYF
TRBV6-6,CASRAGQGAKNSPLHF
TRBV19,CASSILGQYGYTF
TRBV10-2,CASSVAGATGEQFF
TRBV2,CASGGTGGETQYF
TRBV7-9,CASNLGAGANVLTF
TRBV19,CASSITSQGWNTEAFF
TRBV2,CASSEESGQNNSPLHF
TRBV6-8,CASSYSMRQDRNDVSNQPQHF
TRBV10-3,CAITSGPEQPQHF
TRBV9,CASSVAGTGINNEQFF